The T cell receptor (beta chain) under discussion was sequenced for a study of regulatory T cells in long-lasting Graves disease. Time point: newly diagnosed GD, antithyroid drugs for less than 3 months. Generation of the TCR library employed RNA extracted from PBMCs. This clonotype was detected ten times or more. Its antigen is still unknown. Construction of TCR beta libraries relied on iRepertoire HTBI primers and on Arm-PCR targeting CDR3 regions. TCRdb called the multiplex PCR reads again in MiXCR, with one record for every CDR3 protein. Of about 540,000 distinct CDR3 sequences listed, approximately 15% were seen once; the top ten hold roughly 10%. Study-level findings and limits: The number of shared public clonotypes was higher in persistent patients (about 3,000) than new patients (just over 950).

Another study also made use of these data, one on T cells in Graves' hyperthyroidism and ophthalmopathy. This second study says: Newly diagnosed hyperthyroidism, duration under 2 months, in patients aged 18 to 65. Using the HTBI primer set, a first-round RT-PCR was run on the TCR CDR3. Also found in blood were most expanded thyroid clonotypes above 0.001.

The source is a man in his thirties or forties with Graves disease. This specimen was peripheral blood mononuclear cells (PBMCs), taken at new diagnosis, from a patient treated with antithyroid drugs.

CDR3 sequence (DNA): TGTGCCAGCAGCTTACGACCCCTAGCGGGTGCAGGCGAGCAGTACTTC. Its protein is CASSLRPLAGAGEQYF. The V and J genes are TRBV7-3 and TRBJ2-7, with TRBD2 matching 8 bases. CDR1 and CDR2 (germline): SGHTA, FQGTGA. The V gene end was trimmed by 2 bases and the J gene end by 6 bases; junction bases not matched to a gene: 12. The CDR3 has 16 amino acids.